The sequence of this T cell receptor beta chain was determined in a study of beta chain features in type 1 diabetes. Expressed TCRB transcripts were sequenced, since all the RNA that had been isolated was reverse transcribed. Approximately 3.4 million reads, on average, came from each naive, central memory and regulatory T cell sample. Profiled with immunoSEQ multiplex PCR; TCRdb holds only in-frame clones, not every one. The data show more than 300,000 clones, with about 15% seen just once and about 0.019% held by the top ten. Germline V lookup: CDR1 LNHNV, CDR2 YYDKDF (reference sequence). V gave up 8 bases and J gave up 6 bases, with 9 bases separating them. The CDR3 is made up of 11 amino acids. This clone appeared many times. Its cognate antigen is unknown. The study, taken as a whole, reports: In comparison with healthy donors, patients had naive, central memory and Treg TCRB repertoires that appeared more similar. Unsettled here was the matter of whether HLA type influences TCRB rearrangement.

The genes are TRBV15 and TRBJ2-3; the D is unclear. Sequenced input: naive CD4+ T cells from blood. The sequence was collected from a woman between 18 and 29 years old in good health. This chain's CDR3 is CATGPLDTQYF. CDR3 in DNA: TGTGCCACCGGCCCGTTGGATACGCAGTATTTT.